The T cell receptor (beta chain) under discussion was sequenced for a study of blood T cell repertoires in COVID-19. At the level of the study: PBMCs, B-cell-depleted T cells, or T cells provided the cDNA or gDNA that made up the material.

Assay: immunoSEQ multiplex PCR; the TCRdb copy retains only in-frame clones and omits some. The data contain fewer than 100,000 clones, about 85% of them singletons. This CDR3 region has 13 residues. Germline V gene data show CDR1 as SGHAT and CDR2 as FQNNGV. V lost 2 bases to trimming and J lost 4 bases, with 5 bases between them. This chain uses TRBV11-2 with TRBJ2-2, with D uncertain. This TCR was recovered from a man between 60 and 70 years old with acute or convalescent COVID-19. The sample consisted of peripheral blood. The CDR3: CASSLIVTGELFF. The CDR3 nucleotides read TGTGCCAGCAGCTTAATAGTCACCGGGGAGCTGTTTTTT. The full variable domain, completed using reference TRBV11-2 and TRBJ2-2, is EAGVAQSPRYKIIEKRQSVAFWCNPISGHATLYWYQQILGQGPKLLIQFQNNGVVDDSQLPKDRFSAERLKGVDSTLKIQPAKLEDSAVYLCASSLIVTGELFFGEGSRLTVL.